This T cell receptor beta chain was sequenced for a study of Graves' ophthalmopathy and Graves' hyperthyroidism. Study information: The blood sample was drawn at first diagnosis and before any treatment.

RNA served as the template for amplifying TCR beta CDR3 regions. HTBI primers served in a first-round RT-PCR, which a second-round multiplex PCR followed. TCRdb independently ran MiXCR on the multiplex PCR reads; one entry per CDR3 protein. The sample has roughly 610,000 distinct CDR3 sequences; about 20% are singletons. Clinical symptoms, serum thyroxine, TRAb, thyroid ultrasound and orbital computed tomography determined diagnosis. V shed 5 bases, J shed 10 bases, and the junction held 10 bases outside the gene matches. This CDR3 region has 13 residues. This rearrangement joins TRBV12-3 or TRBV12-4 to TRBJ1-2; 7 nucleotides match TRBD1. The receptor comes from a woman aged 18-35 years with stable Graves' hyperthyroidism. Some clones in this sample may be carry-over from other donors' samples. The sequenced material came from peripheral blood. The CDR3 region is CASSPGTEPTYTF. The CDR3 nucleotides read TGTGCCAGCAGTCCCGGGACAGAACCAACCTACACCTTC.